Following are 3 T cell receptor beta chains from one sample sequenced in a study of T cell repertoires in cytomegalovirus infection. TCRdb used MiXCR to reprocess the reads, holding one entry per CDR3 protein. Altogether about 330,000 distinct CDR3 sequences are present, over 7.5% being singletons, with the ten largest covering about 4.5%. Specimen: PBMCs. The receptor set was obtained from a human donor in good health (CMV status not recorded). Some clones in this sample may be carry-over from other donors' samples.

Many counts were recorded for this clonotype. CDR3 sequence: CASSLLTSGRAGEQFF. The CDR3 DNA reads TGTGCCAGCAGCTTGTTGACTAGCGGGAGGGCCGGTGAGCAGTTCTTC. This chain uses TRBV7-2 with TRBJ2-1, with 14 bases lining up with TRBD2. This CDR3 has 16 residues. V lost 3 bases to trimming and J lost 9 bases; unmatched junction nucleotides: 7. Germline assignment: CDR1 SGHTA and CDR2 FQGNSA.

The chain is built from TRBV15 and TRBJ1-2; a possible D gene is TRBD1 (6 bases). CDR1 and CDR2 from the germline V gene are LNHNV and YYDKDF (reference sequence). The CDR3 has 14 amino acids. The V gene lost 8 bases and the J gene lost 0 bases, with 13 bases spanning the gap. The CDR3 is CATAAGQTNYGYTF. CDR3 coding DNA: TGTGCCACCGCCGCCGGACAGACTAACTATGGCTACACCTTC.

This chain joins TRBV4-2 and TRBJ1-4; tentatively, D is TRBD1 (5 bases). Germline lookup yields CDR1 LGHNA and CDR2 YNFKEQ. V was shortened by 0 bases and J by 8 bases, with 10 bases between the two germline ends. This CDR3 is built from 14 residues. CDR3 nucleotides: TGTGCCAGCAGCCAAGAAGGACAAGAAGAAAAACTGTTTTTT. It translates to CASSQEGQEEKLFF.